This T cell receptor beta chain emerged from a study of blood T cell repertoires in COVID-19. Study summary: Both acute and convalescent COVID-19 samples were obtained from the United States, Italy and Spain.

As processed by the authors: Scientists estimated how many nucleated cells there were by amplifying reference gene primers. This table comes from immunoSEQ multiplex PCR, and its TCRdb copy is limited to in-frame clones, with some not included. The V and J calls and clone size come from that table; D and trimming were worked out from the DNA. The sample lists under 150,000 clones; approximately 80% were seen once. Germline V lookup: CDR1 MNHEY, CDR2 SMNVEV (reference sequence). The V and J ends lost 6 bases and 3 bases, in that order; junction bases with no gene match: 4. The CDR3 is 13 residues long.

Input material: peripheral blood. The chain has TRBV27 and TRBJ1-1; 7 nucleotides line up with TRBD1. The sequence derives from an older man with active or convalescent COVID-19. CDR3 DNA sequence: TGTGCCAGCAGAGGACAGGCGTACACTGAAGCTTTCTTT. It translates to CASRGQAYTEAFF.